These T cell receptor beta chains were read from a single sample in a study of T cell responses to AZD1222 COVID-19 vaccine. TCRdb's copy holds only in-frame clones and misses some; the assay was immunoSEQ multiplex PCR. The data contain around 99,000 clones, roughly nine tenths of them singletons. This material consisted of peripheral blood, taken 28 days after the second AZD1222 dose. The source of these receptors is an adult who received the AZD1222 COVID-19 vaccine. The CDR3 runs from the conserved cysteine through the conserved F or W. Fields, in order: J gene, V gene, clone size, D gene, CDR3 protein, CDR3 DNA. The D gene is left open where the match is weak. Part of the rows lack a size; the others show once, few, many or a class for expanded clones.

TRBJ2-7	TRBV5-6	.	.	CASSLATPYEQYF	TGTGCCAGCAGCTTGGCGACTCCCTACGAGCAGTACTTC
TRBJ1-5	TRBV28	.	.	CASSFSVSQPQHF	TGTGCCAGCAGTTTCTCTGTCAGTCAGCCCCAGCATTTT
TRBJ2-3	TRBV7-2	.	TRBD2	CASRLAGLVTDTQYF	TGTGCCAGCAGGCTAGCGGGGTTGGTCACAGATACGCAGTATTTT
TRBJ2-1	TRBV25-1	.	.	CASSELGGADRRYNEQFF	TGTGCCAGCAGTGAATTAGGGGGGGCGGACAGGAGGTACAATGAGCAGTTCTTC
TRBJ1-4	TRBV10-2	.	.	CASSRVGEKLFF	TGCGCCAGCAGTAGGGTGGGGGAAAAACTGTTTTTT
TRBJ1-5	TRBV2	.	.	CASSVAKGSNQPQHF	TGTGCCAGCAGTGTAGCTAAAGGAAGCAATCAGCCCCAGCATTTT
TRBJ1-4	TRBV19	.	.	CASSITSQSLEPREMFF	TGTGCCAGTAGTATAACGTCGCAGAGCCTCGAACCACGAGAAATGTTTTTT
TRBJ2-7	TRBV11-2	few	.	CASSFRQGGLYEQYF	TGTGCCAGCAGCTTCAGACAGGGAGGTTTATACGAGCAGTACTTC
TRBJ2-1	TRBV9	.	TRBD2	CASSVRWTSGGYNEQFF	TGTGCCAGCAGCGTCCGCTGGACTAGCGGGGGGTACAATGAGCAGTTCTTC
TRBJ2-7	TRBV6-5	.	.	CASSNGPYEQYF	TGTGCCAGCAGTAACGGACCCTACGAGCAGTACTTC
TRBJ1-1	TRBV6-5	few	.	CASLPGTWGTEAFF	TGTGCCAGCCTACCGGGGACCTGGGGCACTGAAGCTTTCTTT
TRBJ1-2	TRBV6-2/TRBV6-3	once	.	CASSYGVYGYTF	TGTGCCAGCAGTTACGGTGTATATGGCTACACCTTC
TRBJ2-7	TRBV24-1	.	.	CATSDLGLAEQYF	TGTGCCACCAGTGATTTGGGGCTGGCTGAGCAGTACTTC
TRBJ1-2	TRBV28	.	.	CASTPAYYGYTF	TGTGCCAGCACCCCAGCTTACTATGGCTACACCTTC
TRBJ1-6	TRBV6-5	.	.	CAGHRDHNSPLHF	TGTGCCGGCCACAGGGATCATAATTCACCCCTCCACTTT
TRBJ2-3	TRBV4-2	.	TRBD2	CASSQGLAGRTDTQYF	TGTGCCAGCAGCCAGGGACTAGCGGGGCGCACAGATACGCAGTATTTT
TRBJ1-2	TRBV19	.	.	CASSIGDFYGYTF	TGTGCCAGTAGTATAGGCGACTTCTATGGCTACACCTTC
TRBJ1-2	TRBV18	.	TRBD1	CASSPGQEGYGYTF	TGTGCCAGCTCACCCGGACAGGAAGGGTATGGCTACACCTTC
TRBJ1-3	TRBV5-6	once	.	CASSLRAAASGNTIYF	TGTGCCAGCAGCTTGCGGGCAGCGGCCTCTGGAAACACCATATATTTT
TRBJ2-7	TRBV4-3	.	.	CASSQSSGTPYEQYF	TGCGCCAGCAGCCAAAGCTCCGGGACCCCCTACGAGCAGTACTTC
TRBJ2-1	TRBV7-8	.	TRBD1	CASSLGRTGLDEQFF	TGTGCCAGCAGCTTAGGGCGGACAGGTCTCGATGAGCAGTTCTTC
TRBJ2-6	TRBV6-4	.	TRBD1	CASSNTGGSSGANVLTF	TGTGCCAGCAGTAATACAGGGGGCAGCTCTGGGGCCAACGTCCTGACTTTC
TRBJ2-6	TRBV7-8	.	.	CASSLGGSGANVLTF	TGTGCCAGCAGCTTAGGGGGCTCTGGGGCCAACGTCCTGACTTTC
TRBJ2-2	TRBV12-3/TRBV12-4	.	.	CASSPSSVGELFF	TGTGCCAGCAGTCCCTCCAGTGTCGGGGAGCTGTTTTTT
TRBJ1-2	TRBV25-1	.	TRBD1	CASSPSTGTGIGYTF	TGTGCCAGCAGTCCATCCACCGGGACAGGGATTGGCTACACCTTC
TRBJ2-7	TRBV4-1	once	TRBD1	CASSRLADRGERDYEQYF	TGCGCCAGCAGCCGATTAGCCGACAGGGGTGAAAGGGACTACGAGCAGTACTTC
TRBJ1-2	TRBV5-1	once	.	CASSLEGGSYGYTF	TGCGCCAGCAGCTTGGAAGGGGGGAGCTATGGCTACACCTTC
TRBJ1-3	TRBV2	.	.	CASRVDGNTIYF	TGTGCCAGCAGAGTGGACGGAAACACCATATATTTT
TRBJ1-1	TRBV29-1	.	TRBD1	CSVETGEDTEAFF	TGCAGCGTTGAGACAGGGGAGGACACTGAAGCTTTCTTT
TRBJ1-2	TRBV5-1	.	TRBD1	CASSTNPDRGLGYTF	TGCGCCAGCAGCACAAATCCGGACAGGGGACTTGGCTACACCTTC
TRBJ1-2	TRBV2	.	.	CAIGDGFANYGYTF	TGTGCCATTGGAGACGGATTTGCTAACTATGGCTACACCTTC
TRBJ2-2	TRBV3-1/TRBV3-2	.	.	CASRGIPNTGELFF	TGTGCCAGCAGGGGCATTCCGAACACCGGGGAGCTGTTTTTT
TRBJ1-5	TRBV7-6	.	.	CASSLESSNQPQHF	TGTGCCAGCAGCTTAGAGAGTAGCAATCAGCCCCAGCATTTT
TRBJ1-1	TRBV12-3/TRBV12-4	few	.	CASERGLDTEAFF	TGTGCCAGTGAACGGGGCCTGGACACTGAAGCTTTCTTT
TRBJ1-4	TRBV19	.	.	CASSSRPVGLGEKLFF	TGTGCCAGTAGTAGCCGACCGGTTGGGTTAGGAGAAAAACTGTTTTTT
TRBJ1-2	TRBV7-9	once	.	CASSSPTKSGDGYTF	TGTGCCAGCAGCTCCCCAACAAAGTCAGGGGATGGCTACACCTTC
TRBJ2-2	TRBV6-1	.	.	CASSEQPNFTGELFF	TGTGCCAGCAGTGAACAGCCAAATTTCACCGGGGAGCTGTTTTTT
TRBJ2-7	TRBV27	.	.	CASSSGPGSYEQYF	TGTGCCAGCAGCTCGGGGCCTGGGTCCTACGAGCAGTACTTC
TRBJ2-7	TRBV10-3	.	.	CAISESGAGTYEQYF	TGTGCCATCAGTGAGTCAGGGGCAGGGACCTACGAGCAGTACTTC
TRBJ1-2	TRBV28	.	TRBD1	CASTQGQGGNYGYTF	TGTGCCAGCACCCAGGGACAGGGGGGGAACTATGGCTACACCTTC